The 5 T cell receptor beta chains listed next were all sequenced from one sample in a study of T-cell memory formation after mild COVID-19. TCRdb reprocessed the 5' RACE reads via MiXCR and lists one record per CDR3 protein. The repertoire holds about 560,000 distinct CDR3 sequences, about 20% seen once, with about 11% in the top ten. The source material was PBMCs or a T cell subset sorted from them (not recorded which). The receptors stem from an adult woman who had mild COVID-19 (a few samples of this study predate the infection). Cell type and time point are not known.

In its sample, this clonotype was seen a few times. The CDR3 sequence: CASSGTGRAEAFF. In DNA, the CDR3 is TGTGCCAGCAGTGGGACAGGGAGGGCTGAAGCTTTCTTT. V is TRBV6-5 and J is TRBJ1-1, with 9 bases lining up with TRBD1. Germline CDR1 reads MNHEY; CDR2 reads SVGAGI. The CDR3 is made up of 13 amino acids. The V and J ends lost 5 bases and 6 bases, in that order; junction bases with no gene match: 4.

J is TRBJ1-1 and V is TRBV7-9; unclear D gene. Trimming took off 3 bases at V and 1 base at J, with 6 bases between the two ends. The CDR3 contains 13 residues. The germline V gene has CDR1 SEHNR and CDR2 FQNEAQ (reference sequence). The CDR3 region has the DNA TGTGCCAGCAGCTTGGAATCGAACACTGAAGCTTTCTTT. This gives the protein CASSLESNTEAFF.

This clonotype was observed a handful of times. The V and J genes are TRBV9 and TRBJ2-3, with 9 bases that match TRBD1. Germline V gives CDR1 SGDLS, CDR2 YYNGEE. The J segment lost 5 bases and the V segment lost 1 base, leaving 2 bases of the junction unmatched. This CDR3 has 14 amino acids. CDR3 coding DNA: TGTGCCAGCAGCGTACAGGACAGGGGAGATACGCAGTATTTT. It encodes CASSVQDRGDTQYF.

This rearrangement joins TRBV9 to TRBJ1-2; no clear D gene. V was cut by 0 bases and J by 1 base, with 13 bases left in between. The CDR3 runs 16 residues. Looked up from germline, CDR1 is SGDLS and CDR2 is YYNGEE. The CDR3 loop reads CASSVDMGRLNYGYTF. As DNA, the CDR3 is TGTGCCAGCAGCGTAGATATGGGCCGCCTTAACTATGGCTACACCTTC.

V usage is TRBV7-8 and J usage is TRBJ2-3; TRBD2 matches at 14 bases. Germline CDR1 is SGHVS and CDR2 is FQNEAQ. The CDR3 has 18 residues. J lost 0 bases, V lost 5 bases, and 7 bases had no gene match. The CDR3 nucleotides read TGTGCCAGCAGCACCGGGACTAGCGGGGGCTTTAGCACAGATACGCAGTATTTT. This codes for CASSTGTSGGFSTDTQYF.